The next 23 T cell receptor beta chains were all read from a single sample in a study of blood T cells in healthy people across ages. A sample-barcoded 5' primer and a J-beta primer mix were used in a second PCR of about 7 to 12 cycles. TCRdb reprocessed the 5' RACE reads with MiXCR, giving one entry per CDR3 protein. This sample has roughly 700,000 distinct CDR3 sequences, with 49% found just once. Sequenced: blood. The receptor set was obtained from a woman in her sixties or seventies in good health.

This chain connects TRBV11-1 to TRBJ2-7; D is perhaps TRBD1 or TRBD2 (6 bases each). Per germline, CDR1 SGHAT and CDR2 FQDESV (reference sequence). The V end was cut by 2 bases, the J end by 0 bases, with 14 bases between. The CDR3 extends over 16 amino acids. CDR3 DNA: TGTGCCAGCAGCTTAAGCTTTGGGGGGCCCTCCTACGAGCAGTACTTC. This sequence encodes CASSLSFGGPSYEQYF.

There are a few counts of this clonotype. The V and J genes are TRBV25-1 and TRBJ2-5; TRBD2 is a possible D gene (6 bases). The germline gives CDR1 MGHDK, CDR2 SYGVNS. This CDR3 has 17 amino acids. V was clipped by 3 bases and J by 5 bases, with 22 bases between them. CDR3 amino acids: CASSDFRRRGGEETQYF. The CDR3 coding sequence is TGTGCCAGCAGTGATTTTAGAAGGAGGGGTGGTGAGGAGACCCAGTACTTC.

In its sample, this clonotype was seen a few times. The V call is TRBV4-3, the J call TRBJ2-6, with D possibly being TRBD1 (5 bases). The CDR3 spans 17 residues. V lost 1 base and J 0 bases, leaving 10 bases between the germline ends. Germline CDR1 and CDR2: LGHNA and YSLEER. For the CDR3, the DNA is TGCGCCAGCAGCCAAGGTCCTCAGGGCTCTGGGGCCAACGTCCTGACTTTC. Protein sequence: CASSQGPQGSGANVLTF.

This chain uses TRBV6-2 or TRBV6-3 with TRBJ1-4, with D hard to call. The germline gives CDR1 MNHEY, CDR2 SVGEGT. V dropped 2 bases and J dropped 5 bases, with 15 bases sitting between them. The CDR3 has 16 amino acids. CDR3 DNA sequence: TGTGCCAGCAGTTACCCTGGTCGGACGGAAAATGAAAAACTGTTTTTT. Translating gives CASSYPGRTENEKLFF.

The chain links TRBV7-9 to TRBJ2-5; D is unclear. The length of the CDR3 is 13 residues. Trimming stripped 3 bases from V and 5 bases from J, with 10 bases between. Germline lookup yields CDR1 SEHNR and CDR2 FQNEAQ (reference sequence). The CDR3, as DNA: TGTGCCAGCAGCTTTGGTTCGCACGAGACCCAGTACTTC. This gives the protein CASSFGSHETQYF.

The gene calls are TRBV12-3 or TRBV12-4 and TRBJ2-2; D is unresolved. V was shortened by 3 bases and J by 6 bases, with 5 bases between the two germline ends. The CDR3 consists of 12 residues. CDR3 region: CASSFGSGELFF. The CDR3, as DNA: TGTGCCAGCAGTTTTGGGTCCGGGGAGCTGTTTTTT.

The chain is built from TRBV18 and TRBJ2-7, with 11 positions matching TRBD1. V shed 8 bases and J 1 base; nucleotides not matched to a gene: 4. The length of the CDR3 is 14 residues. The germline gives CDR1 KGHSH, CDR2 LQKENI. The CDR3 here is CASSRDRGSYEQYF. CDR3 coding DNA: TGTGCCAGCAGCCGGGACAGGGGGTCCTACGAGCAGTACTTC.

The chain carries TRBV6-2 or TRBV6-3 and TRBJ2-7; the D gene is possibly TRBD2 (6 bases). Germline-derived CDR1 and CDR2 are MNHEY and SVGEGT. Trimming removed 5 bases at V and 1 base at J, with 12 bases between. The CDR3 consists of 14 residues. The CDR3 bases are TGTGCCAGCAGTACCGGGGGACTGTCCTACGAGCAGTACTTC. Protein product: CASSTGGLSYEQYF.

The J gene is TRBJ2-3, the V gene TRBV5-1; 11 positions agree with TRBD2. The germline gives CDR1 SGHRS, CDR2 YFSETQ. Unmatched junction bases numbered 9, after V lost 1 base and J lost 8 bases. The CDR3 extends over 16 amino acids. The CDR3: CASSLQTSGKEGTQYF. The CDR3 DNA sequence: TGCGCCAGCAGCTTGCAGACTAGCGGGAAAGAAGGTACGCAGTATTTT.

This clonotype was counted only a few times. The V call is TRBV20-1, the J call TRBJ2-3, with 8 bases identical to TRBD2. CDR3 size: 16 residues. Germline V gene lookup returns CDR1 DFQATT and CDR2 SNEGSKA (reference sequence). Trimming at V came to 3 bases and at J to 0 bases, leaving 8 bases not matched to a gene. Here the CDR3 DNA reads TGCAGTGCTAGCCCATTTCTAGCGGGTAGCACAGATACGCAGTATTTT. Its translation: CSASPFLAGSTDTQYF.

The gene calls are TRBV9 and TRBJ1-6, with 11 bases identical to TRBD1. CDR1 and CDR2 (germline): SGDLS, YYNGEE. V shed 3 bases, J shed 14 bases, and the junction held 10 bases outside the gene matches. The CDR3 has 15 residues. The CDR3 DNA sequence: TGTGCCAGCAGCGACCCCCGGACAGGGGGCTCAGCCCTCCACTTT. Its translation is CASSDPRTGGSALHF.

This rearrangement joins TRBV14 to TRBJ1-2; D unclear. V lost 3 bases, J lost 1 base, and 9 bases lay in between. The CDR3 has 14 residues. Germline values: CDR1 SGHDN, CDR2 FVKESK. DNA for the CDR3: TGTGCCAGCAGCCATGTGGCGGTTAACTATGGCTACACCTTC. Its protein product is CASSHVAVNYGYTF.

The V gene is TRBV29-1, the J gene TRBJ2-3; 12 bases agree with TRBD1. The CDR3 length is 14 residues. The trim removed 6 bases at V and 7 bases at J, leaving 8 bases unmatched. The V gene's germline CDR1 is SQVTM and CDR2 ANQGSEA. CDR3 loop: CSVLPGQGAYTQYF. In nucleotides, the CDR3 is TGCAGCGTCCTACCGGGACAGGGGGCGTATACGCAGTATTTT.

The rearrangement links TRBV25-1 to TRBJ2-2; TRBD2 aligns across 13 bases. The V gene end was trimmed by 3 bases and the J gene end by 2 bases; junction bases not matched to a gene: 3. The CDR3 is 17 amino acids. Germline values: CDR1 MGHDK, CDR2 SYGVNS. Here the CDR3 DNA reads TGTGCCAGCAGTGAGACGGGACTAGCGGGAAACACCGGGGAGCTGTTTTTT. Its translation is CASSETGLAGNTGELFF.

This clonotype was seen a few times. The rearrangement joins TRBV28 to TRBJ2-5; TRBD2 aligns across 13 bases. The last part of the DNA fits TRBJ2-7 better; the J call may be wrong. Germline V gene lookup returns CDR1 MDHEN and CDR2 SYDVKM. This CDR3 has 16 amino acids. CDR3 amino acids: CASSTAGLAGNYEQYF. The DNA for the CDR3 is TGTGCCAGCAGCACTGCGGGACTAGCGGGAAACTACGAGCAGTACTTC.

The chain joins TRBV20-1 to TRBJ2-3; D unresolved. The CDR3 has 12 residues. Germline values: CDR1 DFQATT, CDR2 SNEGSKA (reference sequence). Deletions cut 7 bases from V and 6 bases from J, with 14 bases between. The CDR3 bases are TGCAGTGGCAGGCTAAGCGCGGATACGCAGTATTTT. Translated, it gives CSGRLSADTQYF.

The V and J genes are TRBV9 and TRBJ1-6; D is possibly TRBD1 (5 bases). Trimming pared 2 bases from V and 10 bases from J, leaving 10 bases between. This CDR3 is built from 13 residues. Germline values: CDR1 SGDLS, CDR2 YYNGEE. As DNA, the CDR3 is TGTGCCAGCAGCGTGGGGGAAAGGTCACCCCTCCACTTT. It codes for CASSVGERSPLHF.

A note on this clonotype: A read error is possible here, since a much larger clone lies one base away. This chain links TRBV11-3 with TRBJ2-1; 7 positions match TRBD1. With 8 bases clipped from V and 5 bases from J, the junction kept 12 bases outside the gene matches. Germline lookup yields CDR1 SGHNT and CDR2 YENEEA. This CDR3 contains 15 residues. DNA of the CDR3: TGTGCCAGCGGCCTACAGGGGCTAATTAACAATGAGCAGTTCTTC. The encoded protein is CASGLQGLINNEQFF.

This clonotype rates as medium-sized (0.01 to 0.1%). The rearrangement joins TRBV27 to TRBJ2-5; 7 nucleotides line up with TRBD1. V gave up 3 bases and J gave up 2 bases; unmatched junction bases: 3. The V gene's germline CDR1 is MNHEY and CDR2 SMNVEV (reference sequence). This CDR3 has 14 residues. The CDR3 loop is CASSFRGPQETQYF. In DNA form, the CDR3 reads TGTGCCAGCAGTTTTAGGGGGCCTCAAGAGACCCAGTACTTC.

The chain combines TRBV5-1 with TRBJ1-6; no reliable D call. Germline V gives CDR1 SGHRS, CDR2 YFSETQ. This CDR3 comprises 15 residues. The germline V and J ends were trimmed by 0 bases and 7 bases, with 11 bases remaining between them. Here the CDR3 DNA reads TGCGCCAGCAGCTTGGACACAGCTCGGAATTCACCCCTCCACTTT. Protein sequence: CASSLDTARNSPLHF.

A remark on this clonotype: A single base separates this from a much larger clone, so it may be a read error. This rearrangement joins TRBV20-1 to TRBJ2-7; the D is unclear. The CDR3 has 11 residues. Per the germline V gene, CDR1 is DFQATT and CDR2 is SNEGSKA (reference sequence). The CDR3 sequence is CGARGLYEQYF. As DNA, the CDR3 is TGCGGTGCTAGAGGTCTTTACGAGCAGTACTTC.

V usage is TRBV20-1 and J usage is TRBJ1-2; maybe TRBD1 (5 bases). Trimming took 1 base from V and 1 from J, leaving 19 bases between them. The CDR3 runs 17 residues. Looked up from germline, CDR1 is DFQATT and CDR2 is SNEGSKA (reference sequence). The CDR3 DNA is TGCAGTGCTAGAGTACCCTTGGGCAGGGAGATTAACTATGGCTACACCTTC. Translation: CSARVPLGREINYGYTF.

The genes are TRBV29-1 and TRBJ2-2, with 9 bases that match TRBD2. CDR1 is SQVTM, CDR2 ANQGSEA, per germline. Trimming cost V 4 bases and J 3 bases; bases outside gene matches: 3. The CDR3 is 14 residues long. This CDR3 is CSVGIAGDTGELFF. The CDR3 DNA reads TGCAGCGTTGGCATAGCGGGAGACACCGGGGAGCTGTTTTTT.